This TCR beta chain stems from a study of metastatic and nonmetastatic thyroid tumors. At the level of the study: Repertoires from blood and tumor or nodule tissue of malignant and benign thyroid patients were compared.

Trimming cost V 7 bases and J 2 bases, with 18 bases left between them. This CDR3 is 15 amino acids long. In germline, CDR1 is MNHNS, CDR2 SASEGT. Methods used by the authors: The authors used CDR3 differences across clinicopathological groups to build a distant-metastasis classifier for papillary thyroid cancer. TCRdb re-called the PCR reads through MiXCR. In this record, the V and J calls reflect TCRdb's handling and not the investigators' own analysis. The table lists about 5,400 clones, 33% of them singletons. This clone appeared a few times. Thyroid surgery was preceded by no treatment in any patient.

The sequence derives from a female donor with papillary thyroid cancer or a benign thyroid nodule (not recorded which). Some clones in this sample may be carry-over from other donors' samples. Sequencing used adjacent normal tissue. The V and J genes are TRBV6-1 and TRBJ2-7; D is possibly TRBD2 (5 bases). The CDR3 is CASKSNPRGTYEQYF. The DNA of the CDR3 is TGTGCCAGCAAATCCAACCCCCGGGGAACCTACGAGCAGTACTTC.